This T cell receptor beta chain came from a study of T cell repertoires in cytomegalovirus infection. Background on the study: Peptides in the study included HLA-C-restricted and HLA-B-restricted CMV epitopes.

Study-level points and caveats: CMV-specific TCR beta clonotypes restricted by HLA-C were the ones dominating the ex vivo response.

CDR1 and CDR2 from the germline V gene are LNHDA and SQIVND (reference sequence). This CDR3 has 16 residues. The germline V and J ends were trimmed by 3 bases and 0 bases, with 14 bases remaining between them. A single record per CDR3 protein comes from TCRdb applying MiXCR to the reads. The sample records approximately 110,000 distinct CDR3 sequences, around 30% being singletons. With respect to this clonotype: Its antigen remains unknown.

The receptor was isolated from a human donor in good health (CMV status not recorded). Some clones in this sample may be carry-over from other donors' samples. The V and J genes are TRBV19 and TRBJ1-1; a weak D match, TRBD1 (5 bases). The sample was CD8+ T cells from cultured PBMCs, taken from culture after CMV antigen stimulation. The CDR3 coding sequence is TGTGCCAGTAGTATCTTCAGGGACCCCTTGAACACTGAAGCTTTCTTT. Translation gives CASSIFRDPLNTEAFF. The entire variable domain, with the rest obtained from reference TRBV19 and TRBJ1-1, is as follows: DGGITQSPKYLFRKEGQNVTLSCEQNLNHDAMYWYRQDPGQGLRLIYYSQIVNDFQKGDIAEGYSVSREKKESFPLTVTSAQKNPTAFYLCASSIFRDPLNTEAFFGQGTRLTVV.